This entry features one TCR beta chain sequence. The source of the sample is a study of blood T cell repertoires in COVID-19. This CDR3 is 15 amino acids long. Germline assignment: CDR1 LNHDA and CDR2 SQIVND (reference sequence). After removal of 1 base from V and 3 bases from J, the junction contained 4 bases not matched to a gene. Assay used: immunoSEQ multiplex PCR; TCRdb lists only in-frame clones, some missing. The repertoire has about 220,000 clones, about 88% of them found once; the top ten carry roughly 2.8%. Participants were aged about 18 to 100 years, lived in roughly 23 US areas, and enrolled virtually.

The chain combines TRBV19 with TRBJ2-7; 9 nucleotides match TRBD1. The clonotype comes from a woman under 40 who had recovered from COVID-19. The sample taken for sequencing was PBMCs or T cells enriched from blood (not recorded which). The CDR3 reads CASSIAPGQGYEQYF. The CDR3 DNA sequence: TGTGCCAGTAGTATAGCTCCGGGACAGGGCTACGAGCAGTACTTC.